This TCR beta chain is from a study of CD8+CD57+ T cells in acquired aplastic anemia. The wider study: On average, sorted CD4+ and CD8+ cells gave about 3.1 ug of DNA.

Germline values: CDR1 SGHVS, CDR2 FQNEAQ. V was cut by 2 bases and J by 7 bases, with 9 bases left in between. The CDR3 extends over 14 amino acids. For sequencing, patients were chosen who had shown expansion of CD8+CD57+ cells by flow cytometry. The patients all had a severe acquired aplastic anemia diagnosis. At blood sampling, none of the patients had yet received therapy. According to the study, genomic DNA was the template for TCR beta VDJ and CDR3 profiling. TCRdb re-called the reads through MiXCR, storing one row per CDR3 protein. The sample records roughly 80,000 distinct CDR3 sequences, roughly 70% being singletons. General study results and limits: Between patients and controls, CD8+ Simpson's diversity did not vary significantly.

With regard to this clonotype: Its antigen is not identified.

The TCR comes from a human donor with aplastic anemia. The sequencing sample was made of sorted CD4+, CD8+, or CD8+CD57+ T cells (not recorded which) from PBMCs. The chain carries TRBV7-8 and TRBJ1-6, with D unresolved. CDR3 coding DNA: TGTGCCAGCAGCTTAAGGCCGAGAAATTCACCCCTCCACTTT. Protein product: CASSLRPRNSPLHF.